The clone carrying this TCR beta chain came up a few times. One end of the junction varies from germline; a read error may be responsible. TCRdb re-derived calls from the RT-PCR reads in MiXCR, one entry per CDR3 protein. This table has almost 700,000 distinct CDR3 sequences, approximately 15% appearing once. The CDR3 is 12 residues long. The germline V gene encodes CDR1 DFQATT and CDR2 SNEGSKA (reference sequence). The origin of this receptor is a female donor in good health, serving as a healthy control. Material for sequencing was memory CD4+ T cells from blood. This sequence joins TRBV20-1 and TRBJ1-5, with D perhaps TRBD1 (5 bases). CDR3 nucleotides: TGCAGTGTAAAGTCAGGGAATCACCCCCAGCATTTT. Its translation: CSVKSGNHPQHF.